This TCR beta chain derives from a study of molecular identifiers for immune sequencing clone quantification (dated by TCRdb to between 2017 and 2018). At the level of the whole study: For a replicate experiment, RNA from roughly 21,000 or 96,000 naive CD8 T cells was divided into five aliquots, of which four were sequenced. This methods study used CD8 T cells to benchmark TCR RNA copy counting and molecular-identifier clustering-based TCR repertoire sequencing (MIDCIRS). Here is what the overall study found, with its caveats: When barcode sub-clustering was left out, chimeric consensus sequences inflated TCR diversity, with chimeras reaching as high as 47%. Modeling indicated roughly 3.3 TCR RNA copies recovered per cell, compared with roughly 9.7 by digital PCR, which implies a capture efficiency of approximately 30%. In CMV-specific effector cells, clones with more than 20 RNA copies contained over 97% of molecules, whereas in naive cells such clones contained under 1% of molecules. The naive libraries included spiked-in Jurkat TCR RNA (about ten copies' worth), and this Jurkat TCR RNA is not part of the donor repertoire. Identical TCR molecules sharing a barcode could cause highly expanded clone sizes to be underestimated. Spiked-in Jurkat TCR RNA equivalent to a single cell was reported to be detectable even among over 800,000 naive CD8 T cells.

Libraries of naive CD8 T cells were built from anywhere between about 17,000 and 1,000,000 sorted cells, with 10%, 30% or 50% of the purified RNA used. Naive CD8 T cells were FACS-sorted as CD8+CD4-CCR7+CD45RA+ on a BD FACSAria II into RLT Plus buffer. Detection sensitivity was tested by spiking Jurkat RNA equal to about 10 TCR copies' worth into samples containing roughly 17,000-1,100,000 naive CD8 T cells. CD8 T cells were enriched with RosetteSep CD8+ T Cell Enrichment Cocktail and Ficoll-Paque, followed by ACK red cell lysis. This clonotype was seen repeatedly, ten times or more. This receptor's antigen is unknown. Base qualities are not recorded, but no much larger clone differs from it by a single base. The library was generated by PCR. TCRdb records NextSeq 500 as the sequencer. Bulk TCR libraries were prepared as previously described, using TCR primers listed in Table S5. Total RNA was purified with the Qiagen AllPrep DNA/RNA kit. Before analysis, reads from multiple sequencing runs of the same library were pooled. The original pipeline was this. Only reads with exact TCR constant sequence were kept, trimmed to 150 nt, and grouped by their 12-nt molecular barcodes. Within each barcode group, reads were sub-clustered at a 15% Levenshtein threshold, and quality-weighted consensus sequences were built per RNA molecule. Non-functional sequences were excluded, and lower-count sequences lying one edit away from another sequence were also excluded. Based on fitting two negative binomial distributions, any barcode sub-cluster with under 20% of the maximum read count was discarded. The raw public reads went through TCRdb reprocessing: fastp at Q25, MiXCR clone calling, in-frame beta chains kept. Rows merge per CDR3 protein into single entries with the most common DNA and genes. In this record, the V and J calls reflect TCRdb's handling and not the investigators' own analysis. Recorded for this sample are roughly 630,000 distinct CDR3 sequences; about 25% of them occurred a single time. The top ten hold roughly 0.83% of the sample.

The sample consisted of naive CD8+ T cells from blood, with Jurkat cell RNA spiked in. The sample's cell subset or site label is to be understood as: FACS-sorted CD8+CD4-CCR7+CD45RA+ naive T cells. This TCR came from a human donor in good health. Some libraries in this study had Jurkat cell RNA spiked in.

The base sequence is TGTGCCAGCAGCTCAGAGAGTAGGGTCCCTGAAGCTTTCTTT. Its protein product is CASSSESRVPEAFF. The rearranged chain carries TRBV7-9 and TRBJ1-1, with the D gene not confidently named. CDR1 and CDR2 are read off the germline V gene (reference sequence) as SEHNR and FQNEAQ. V is pared back by 4 bases and J by 6 bases, with 15 bases lying between the germline termini. The CDR3, cysteine through phenylalanine, is 14 amino acids long. Only the CDR3 portion is preserved as DNA: 42 bases, with reading frame beginning at the first base.